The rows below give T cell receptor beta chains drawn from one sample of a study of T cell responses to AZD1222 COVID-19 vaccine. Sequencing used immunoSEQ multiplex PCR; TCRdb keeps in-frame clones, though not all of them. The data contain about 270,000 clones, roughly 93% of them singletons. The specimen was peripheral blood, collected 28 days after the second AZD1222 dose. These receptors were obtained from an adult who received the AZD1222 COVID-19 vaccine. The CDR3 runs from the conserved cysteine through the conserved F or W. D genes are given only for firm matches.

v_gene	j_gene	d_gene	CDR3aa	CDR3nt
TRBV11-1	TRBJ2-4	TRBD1	CASSLATGGAKNIQYF	TGTGCCAGCAGCTTAGCCACAGGGGGAGCCAAAAACATTCAGTACTTC
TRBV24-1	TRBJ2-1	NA	CATSDAHGEAYNEQFF	TGTGCCACCAGTGACGCTCACGGGGAAGCCTACAATGAGCAGTTCTTC
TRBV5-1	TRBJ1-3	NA	CASSFDSPDTIYF	TGCGCCAGCAGCTTCGACAGCCCCGACACCATATATTTT
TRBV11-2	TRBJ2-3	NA	CASSLAGTDTQYF	TGTGCCAGCAGCTTAGCCGGCACAGATACGCAGTATTTT
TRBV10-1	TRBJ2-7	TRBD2	CASSPGTSGGRVYEQYF	TGCGCCAGCAGTCCCGGGACTAGCGGGGGAAGGGTCTACGAGCAGTACTTC
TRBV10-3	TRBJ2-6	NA	CAMSAGWGSGANVLTF	TGTGCCATGTCTGCGGGATGGGGCTCTGGGGCCAACGTCCTGACTTTC
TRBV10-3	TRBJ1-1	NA	CAITPDLNTEAFF	TGTGCCATCACTCCTGACCTGAACACTGAAGCTTTCTTT
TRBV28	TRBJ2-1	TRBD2	CASRVSGIDSSYNEQFF	TGTGCCAGCAGGGTTAGCGGGATCGATAGCTCCTACAATGAGCAGTTCTTC
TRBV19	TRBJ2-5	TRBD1	CASSMRDRGQETQYF	TGTGCCAGTAGTATGCGGGACAGGGGCCAAGAGACCCAGTACTTC
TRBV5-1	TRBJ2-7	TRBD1	CASSSSGTGGIEQYF	TGCGCCAGCAGCTCATCCGGGACAGGGGGAATCGAGCAGTACTTC